This T cell receptor (beta chain) was identified during a study of cytomegalovirus exposure and HLA in healthy donors. The wider study: Samples from HLA-typed donors yielded 65 million to 90 million unique TCRs in an early data release.

The donors comprised healthy bone marrow donors. Trimming left V 5 bases short and J 0 bases short, with 16 bases between. The CDR3 spans 17 residues. Germline lookup yields CDR1 SGHTA and CDR2 FQGNSA. The PCR used 60 Vbeta and 13 Jbeta primers. Libraries were prepared by immunoSEQ multiplex PCR; TCRdb keeps only in-frame clonotypes and omits some of them. The sample lists some 170,000 clones, roughly 79% occurring once. For this clone: As yet, its antigen is unknown.

General observations from the study: Later analysis demonstrated an association between a missense DCLRE1C variant and TCR beta V- and J-gene trimming.

The TCR originated in a woman between 18 and 29 years old in good health and CMV-seropositive. The rearrangement uses TRBV7-2 and TRBJ1-4, with D possibly matching TRBD1 (5 bases). The sequencing sample was made of PBMCs. CDR3 coding DNA: TGTGCCAGCAGCCCCGCTGACCCGACAGCAACTAATGAAAAACTGTTTTTT. It encodes CASSPADPTATNEKLFF. Filled out from reference TRBV7-2 and TRBJ1-4, the complete variable domain reads GAGVSQSPSNKVTEKGKDVELRCDPISGHTALYWYRQSLGQGLEFLIYFQGNSAPDKSGLPSDRFSAERTGGSVSTLTIQRTQQEDSAVYLCASSPADPTATNEKLFFGSGTQLSVL.